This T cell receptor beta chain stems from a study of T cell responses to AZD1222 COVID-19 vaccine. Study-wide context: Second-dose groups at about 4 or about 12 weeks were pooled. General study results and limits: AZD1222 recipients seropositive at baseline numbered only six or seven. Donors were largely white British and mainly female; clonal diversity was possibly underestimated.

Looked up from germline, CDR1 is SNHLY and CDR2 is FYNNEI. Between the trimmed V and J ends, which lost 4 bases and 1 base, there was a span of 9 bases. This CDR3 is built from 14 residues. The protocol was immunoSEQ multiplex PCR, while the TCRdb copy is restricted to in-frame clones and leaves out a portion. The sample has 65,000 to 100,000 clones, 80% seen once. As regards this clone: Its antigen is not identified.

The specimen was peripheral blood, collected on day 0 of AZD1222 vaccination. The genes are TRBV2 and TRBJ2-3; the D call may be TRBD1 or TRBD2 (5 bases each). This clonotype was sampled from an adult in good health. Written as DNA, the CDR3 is TGTGCCAGCAGTGGTGGGGGTGGCACAGATACGCAGTATTTT. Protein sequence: CASSGGGGTDTQYF.